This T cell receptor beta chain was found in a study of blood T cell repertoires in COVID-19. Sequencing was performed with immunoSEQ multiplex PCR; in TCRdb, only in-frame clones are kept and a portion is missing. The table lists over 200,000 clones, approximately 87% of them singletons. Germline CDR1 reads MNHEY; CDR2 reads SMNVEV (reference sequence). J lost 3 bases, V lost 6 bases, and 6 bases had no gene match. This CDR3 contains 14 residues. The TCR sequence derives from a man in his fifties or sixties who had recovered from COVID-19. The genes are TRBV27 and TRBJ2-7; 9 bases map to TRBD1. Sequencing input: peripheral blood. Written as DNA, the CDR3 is TGTGCCAGCAGCAATAGACAGGGGGGCTACGAGCAGTACTTC. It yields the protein CASSNRQGGYEQYF.